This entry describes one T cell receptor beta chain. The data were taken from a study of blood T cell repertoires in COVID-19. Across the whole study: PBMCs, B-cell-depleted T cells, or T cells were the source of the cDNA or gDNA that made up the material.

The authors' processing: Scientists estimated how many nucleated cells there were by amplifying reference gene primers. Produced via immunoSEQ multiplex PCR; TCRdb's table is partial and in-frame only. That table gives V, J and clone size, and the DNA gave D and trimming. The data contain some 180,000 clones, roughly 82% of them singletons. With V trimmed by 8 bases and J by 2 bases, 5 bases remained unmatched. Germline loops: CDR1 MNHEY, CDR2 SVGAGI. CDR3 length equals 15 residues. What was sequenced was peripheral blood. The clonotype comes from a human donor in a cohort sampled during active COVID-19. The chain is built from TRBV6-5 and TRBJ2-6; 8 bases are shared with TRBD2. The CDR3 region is CASAYGRAGANVLTF. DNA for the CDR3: TGTGCCAGCGCTTACGGGAGGGCTGGGGCCAACGTCCTGACTTTC.